Shown below are 21 T cell receptor beta chains from a single sample sequenced in a study of T-cell memory formation after mild COVID-19. TCRdb fed the 5' RACE reads into MiXCR, producing one record per CDR3 protein. This sample has about 190,000 distinct CDR3 sequences, with roughly a tenth found just once. Sequenced input: PBMCs or a T cell subset sorted from them (not recorded which). The receptors were sampled from a man younger than 30 who had mild COVID-19 (a few samples of this study predate the infection). Cell type and time point are not known.

This clonotype was counted at least ten times. As DNA, the CDR3 is TGTGCCAGCAGCAAGCGGGAGGCTAGCACAGATACGCAGTATTTT. It yields the protein CASSKREASTDTQYF. The chain employs TRBV7-2 and TRBJ2-3; 9 nucleotides align to TRBD2. V gave up 5 bases and J gave up 0 bases; unmatched junction bases: 3. Germline CDR1 and CDR2: SGHTA and FQGNSA. The length of the CDR3 is 15 residues.

The chain couples TRBV10-3 to TRBJ1-1, with D possibly TRBD1 on 5 matching bases. The germline V and J ends were trimmed by 7 bases and 4 bases, with 10 bases remaining between them. Germline values: CDR1 ENHRY, CDR2 SYGVKD. The CDR3 has 12 residues. Here the CDR3 DNA reads TGTGCCATCAATGGAGGGGCCACTGAAGCTTTCTTT. It translates to CAINGGATEAFF.

The table lists this clonotype with many counts. This chain connects TRBV12-3 or TRBV12-4 to TRBJ2-2, with 8 bases matching TRBD1. V shed 3 bases, J shed 6 bases, and the junction held 3 bases outside the gene matches. The CDR3 totals 14 residues. For the CDR3, the DNA is TGTGCCAGCAGTTTCCAGGGGGCGGCCGGGGAGCTGTTTTTT. Its translation: CASSFQGAAGELFF.

CDR3 nucleotides: TGTGCCATCAGTGGTGCCACCGGCGAGCAGTACTTC. Protein: CAISGATGEQYF. The chain links TRBV10-3 to TRBJ2-7; D is undetermined. V was shortened by 4 bases and J by 6 bases, with 10 bases between the two germline ends. The CDR3 is 12 amino acids. Germline CDR1 is ENHRY and CDR2 is SYGVKD.

Ten or more counts support this clonotype. J is TRBJ2-1 and V is TRBV4-1; 8 bases match TRBD1. The CDR3 length is 14 residues. The germline V gene encodes CDR1 MGHRA and CDR2 YSYEKL. With V trimmed by 5 bases and J by 8 bases, 8 bases remained unmatched. The CDR3 region has the DNA TGCGCCAGCAGCGCCCCGGGACAGGTCTATGAGCAGTTCTTC. It translates to CASSAPGQVYEQFF.

The CDR3 bases are TGTGCCAGCAGCTTAGCCGACGGCGTCTATGGCTACACCTTC. Translating it yields CASSLADGVYGYTF. The V and J genes are TRBV7-2 and TRBJ1-2; D gene uncertain. Germline V gene data show CDR1 as SGHTA and CDR2 as FQGNSA. V lost 0 bases and J 4 bases, leaving 9 bases between the germline ends. This CDR3 has 14 residues.

In its sample, this clonotype was seen a few times. The genes are TRBV6-5 and TRBJ2-1, with D possibly matching TRBD1 (6 bases). The CDR3 length is 14 residues. Germline CDR1 MNHEY, CDR2 SVGAGI. The ends were cut back, 5 bases at V and 3 bases at J, with 11 bases in the middle. The DNA of the CDR3 is TGTGCCAGCAGTACCACAGGGATCTACAATGAGCAGTTCTTC. This translates into CASSTTGIYNEQFF.

This clonotype occurred many times. This chain uses TRBV18 with TRBJ2-2; tentative D call: TRBD1 (7 bases). With 5 bases removed from V and 1 base from J, the gap between germline ends came to 14 bases. This CDR3 is built from 16 residues. The germline V gene has CDR1 KGHSH and CDR2 LQKENI. This CDR3 is CASSLQGTRNTGELFF. The CDR3 bases are TGTGCCAGCTCATTACAGGGGACTCGGAACACCGGGGAGCTGTTTTTT.

At least ten counts were recorded for this clonotype. This chain links TRBV7-2 with TRBJ1-5, with D maybe TRBD1 (5 bases). Germline CDR1 and CDR2: SGHTA and FQGNSA. There are 15 residues in the CDR3. V was clipped by 3 bases and J by 6 bases, with 15 bases between them. CDR3 region: CASSFGGTRGQPQHF. The CDR3 DNA reads TGTGCCAGCAGCTTTGGGGGTACGAGGGGTCAGCCCCAGCATTTT.

This clonotype occurred many times. This chain uses TRBV5-1 with TRBJ1-3; D remains ambiguous. The germline V gene encodes CDR1 SGHRS and CDR2 YFSETQ. Trimming stripped 0 bases from V and 4 bases from J, with 14 bases between. CDR3 length: 16 residues. The CDR3 sequence: CASSLVSGIAGNTIYF. The CDR3 bases are TGCGCCAGCAGCTTGGTTTCTGGAATAGCGGGAAACACCATATATTTT. The full variable domain, in which reference TRBV5-1 and TRBJ1-3 provide the parts outside the CDR3, is KAGVTQTPRYLIKTRGQQVTLSCSPISGHRSVSWYQQTPGQGLQFLFEYFSETQRNKGNFPGRFSGRQFSNSRSEMNVSTLELGDSALYLCASSLVSGIAGNTIYFGEGSWLTVV.

This clonotype has only a few counts. The chain links TRBV6-5 to TRBJ2-4; D gene uncertain. Trimming removed 5 bases at V and 7 bases at J, with 6 bases between. Per germline, CDR1 MNHEY and CDR2 SVGAGI. The CDR3 loop spans 11 amino acids. In nucleotides, the CDR3 is TGTGCCAGCAGTCAGAGCAACATTCAGTACTTC. Its translation is CASSQSNIQYF.

This chain connects TRBV5-4 to TRBJ1-2, with D unresolved. The CDR3 runs 13 residues. Germline V gene lookup returns CDR1 SGHNT and CDR2 YYREEE (reference sequence). Deletions cut 0 bases from V and 6 bases from J, with 9 bases between. The CDR3 loop is CASSLAVIDGYTF. CDR3 sequence (DNA): TGTGCCAGCAGCTTGGCAGTGATAGATGGCTACACCTTC.

The rearrangement joins TRBV12-3 or TRBV12-4 to TRBJ2-7, with a possible D match to TRBD2 (6 bases). The CDR3 runs to 14 residues. Trimming shortened V by 1 base and J by 3 bases, and 10 bases separated the two germline ends. The CDR3 reads CASSLVGGYYEQYF. The CDR3, as DNA: TGTGCCAGCAGTTTAGTAGGAGGGTACTACGAGCAGTACTTC.

This clonotype was seen a handful of times. The genes are TRBV29-1 and TRBJ2-3; tentatively, D is TRBD1 (6 bases). The V end was cut by 5 bases, the J end by 2 bases, with 17 bases between. Germline V CDR1 and CDR2: SQVTM, ANQGSEA. The CDR3 contains 15 residues. In DNA form, the CDR3 reads TGCAGCGTTTATTCTCCGGGACACTCCACAGATACGCAGTATTTT. This encodes CSVYSPGHSTDTQYF.

This clonotype has only a few counts. This chain joins TRBV7-3 and TRBJ2-2; 7 bases agree with TRBD1. Germline values: CDR1 SGHTA, CDR2 FQGTGA. V shed 5 bases, J shed 0 bases, and the junction held 6 bases outside the gene matches. This CDR3 has 16 residues. In DNA, the CDR3 is TGTGCCAGCAGCCTTAGAGGGGGCACGAACACCGGGGAGCTGTTTTTT. Translated, it gives CASSLRGGTNTGELFF.

Only a few counts were recorded for this clonotype. This chain links TRBV11-2 with TRBJ2-3; TRBD2 is a possible D gene (6 bases). The CDR3 consists of 14 residues. V gave up 4 bases and J gave up 3 bases, with 11 bases separating them. Per germline, CDR1 SGHAT and CDR2 FQNNGV. This chain's CDR3 is CASSSRRETDTQYF. The CDR3 DNA follows: TGTGCCAGCAGCTCCAGACGGGAGACAGATACGCAGTATTTT.

This clonotype was found many times. J is TRBJ1-1 and V is TRBV5-1; no clear D gene. In germline, CDR1 is SGHRS, CDR2 YFSETQ. Between the trimmed V and J ends, which lost 4 bases and 8 bases, there was a span of 12 bases. The CDR3 length is 12 residues. CDR3 nucleotide sequence: TGCGCCAGCAGCCCCGCTGGTGGGGAAGCTTTCTTT. Protein sequence: CASSPAGGEAFF.

This chain uses TRBV4-1 with TRBJ1-4; 11 bases line up with TRBD1. Germline loops: CDR1 MGHRA, CDR2 YSYEKL. With 6 bases clipped from V and 8 bases from J, the junction kept 11 bases outside the gene matches. The CDR3 contains 16 residues. The CDR3 coding sequence is TGCGCCAGCAGACTCCCGGGACAGGGGGTAAACGAAAAACTGTTTTTT. Translation gives CASRLPGQGVNEKLFF.

This clonotype was picked up a small number of times. The chain employs TRBV20-1 and TRBJ1-1; D call uncertain. The CDR3 totals 13 residues. Germline CDR1 reads DFQATT; CDR2 reads SNEGSKA (reference sequence). V lost 3 bases and J 0 bases, leaving 8 bases between the germline ends. The CDR3 protein is CSARNSMNTEAFF. DNA of the CDR3: TGCAGTGCTAGGAACAGCATGAACACTGAAGCTTTCTTT.

This clonotype was seen many times. The chain links TRBV12-3 or TRBV12-4 to TRBJ2-2; 8 nucleotides line up with TRBD2. V lost 5 bases, J lost 6 bases, and 8 bases stayed unmatched. There are 15 residues in the CDR3. CDR3 nucleotide sequence: TGTGCCAGCAGTCCCTATAGCGGGGAGGCCGGGGAGCTGTTTTTT. Translated, it gives CASSPYSGEAGELFF.

This chain uses TRBV2 with TRBJ1-5; 8 nucleotides align to TRBD1. The junction had 4 bases not matched to a gene; V was cut back by 7 bases and J by 5 bases. The CDR3 covers 13 residues. CDR1 and CDR2 from the germline V gene are SNHLY and FYNNEI. In nucleotides, the CDR3 is TGTGCCAGCAAACAGGGGGAGGATCAGCCCCAGCATTTT. Amino acid sequence: CASKQGEDQPQHF.